This passage covers 22 T cell receptor beta chains from one sample sequenced in a study of cytomegalovirus exposure and HLA in healthy donors. In the PCR, 60 Vbeta and 13 Jbeta primers were used. Clones were read by immunoSEQ multiplex PCR, and TCRdb kept only the in-frame ones, dropping some. In the table there are some 200,000 clones, 83% of which are singletons. The sample taken for sequencing was PBMCs. These receptor sequences come from a girl aged 10 to 17 in good health and CMV-seronegative.

The chain joins TRBV5-1 to TRBJ2-7; 8 positions match TRBD1. CDR3 size: 14 residues. Trimming removed 2 bases from V and 2 bases from J; junction bases left unmatched: 3. Germline CDR1 reads SGHRS; CDR2 reads YFSETQ. The CDR3 sequence: CASSFRQGTYEQYF. The CDR3 DNA sequence: TGCGCCAGCAGCTTCCGACAGGGGACCTACGAGCAGTACTTC.

The chain carries TRBV19 and TRBJ1-5; the D is unclear. CDR3 length: 19 residues. Deletions cut 5 bases from V and 2 bases from J, with 25 bases between. The germline V gene has CDR1 LNHDA and CDR2 SQIVND (reference sequence). The CDR3 is CASSYRNSPVAEGNQPQHF. CDR3 in DNA: TGTGCCAGTAGTTACCGGAACTCACCCGTGGCGGAAGGCAATCAGCCCCAGCATTTT.

The gene calls are TRBV9 and TRBJ2-1; D is uncertain. The CDR3 runs to 12 residues. CDR1 and CDR2 (germline): SGDLS, YYNGEE. Between the trimmed V and J ends, which lost 4 bases and 6 bases, there was a span of 8 bases. CDR3 loop: CASSPPRNEQFF. DNA of the CDR3: TGTGCCAGCAGCCCCCCTCGCAATGAGCAGTTCTTC.

This clone has only one observation. V is TRBV15 and J is TRBJ2-7; 9 nucleotides agree with TRBD1. V shed 4 bases and J 3 bases; nucleotides not matched to a gene: 13. This CDR3 has 17 residues. Germline V gene sequence: CDR1 LNHNV, CDR2 YYDKDF (reference sequence). The CDR3 bases are TGTGCCACCAGCACTAGACCTCGGACAGGGGAATTCTACGAGCAGTACTTC. The encoded protein is CATSTRPRTGEFYEQYF.

The chain carries TRBV18 and TRBJ2-1; 10 positions match TRBD2. The junction had 2 bases not matched to a gene; V was cut back by 0 bases and J by 6 bases. The CDR3 extends over 15 amino acids. Germline V lookup: CDR1 KGHSH, CDR2 LQKENI. CDR3 DNA: TGTGCCAGCTCACCACCTAGCGGGGGGATCAATGAGCAGTTCTTC. Translated, it gives CASSPPSGGINEQFF.

In its sample, this clone was seen once. The rearrangement joins TRBV9 to TRBJ2-2; 9 nucleotides agree with TRBD1. With 5 bases clipped from V and 5 bases from J, the junction kept 1 base outside the gene matches. The CDR3 runs to 13 residues. Germline V gene sequence: CDR1 SGDLS, CDR2 YYNGEE. The CDR3 nucleotides are TGTGCCAGCAGGGGACAGGGAACCGGGGAGCTGTTTTTT. It encodes CASRGQGTGELFF.

The rearrangement joins TRBV7-2 to TRBJ2-5; 9 positions match TRBD1. Per the germline V gene, CDR1 is SGHTA and CDR2 is FQGNSA. V gave up 4 bases and J gave up 5 bases; unmatched junction bases: 2. This CDR3 has 13 amino acids. The CDR3 reads CASSWDRAETQYF. The CDR3 DNA sequence: TGTGCCAGCAGCTGGGACAGGGCGGAGACCCAGTACTTC.

The chain employs TRBV7-2 and TRBJ1-2; D call uncertain. With 0 bases removed from V and 8 bases from J, the gap between germline ends came to 10 bases. The CDR3 is 13 residues long. Germline-derived CDR1 and CDR2 are SGHTA and FQGNSA. The CDR3 DNA is TGTGCCAGCAGCTTAGCCGGGGAAGTGGGCTACACCTTC. Translation gives CASSLAGEVGYTF.

This clone was counted between two and nine times. This chain uses TRBV6-1 with TRBJ2-7; a possible D gene is TRBD1 (6 bases). CDR3 length: 13 residues. Per the germline V gene, CDR1 is MNHNS and CDR2 is SASEGT. The germline V and J ends were trimmed by 2 bases and 2 bases, with 7 bases remaining between them. The CDR3 sequence is CASSEQGTYEQYF. CDR3 in DNA: TGTGCCAGCAGTGAACAGGGGACCTACGAGCAGTACTTC.

The chain has TRBV5-1 and TRBJ1-1; possibly TRBD1 for D (6 bases). V lost 0 bases and J lost 1, with 10 bases in between. The germline gives CDR1 SGHRS, CDR2 YFSETQ. The CDR3 totals 15 residues. The CDR3 region has the DNA TGCGCCAGCAGCTTGGGACAGGCAACGAACACTGAAGCTTTCTTT. As protein: CASSLGQATNTEAFF.

J is TRBJ2-1 and V is TRBV5-1; 8 bases agree with TRBD2. With 3 bases clipped from V and 0 bases from J, the junction kept 17 bases outside the gene matches. Germline values: CDR1 SGHRS, CDR2 YFSETQ. CDR3 size: 20 residues. CDR3 sequence (DNA): TGCGCCAGCAGCTCCTACGGAGCGGGGGCCCTCAAAGGCTCCTACAATGAGCAGTTCTTC. It is translated as CASSSYGAGALKGSYNEQFF.

V gene TRBV28 combines with J gene TRBJ1-1; 7 nucleotides align to TRBD1. V dropped 1 base and J dropped 1; count of bases not matched to a gene: 6. This CDR3 contains 16 residues. The germline V gene has CDR1 MDHEN and CDR2 SYDVKM. CDR3 bases: TGTGCCAGCAGTTTATCGATTGCAGGGGGGAACACTGAAGCTTTCTTT. Protein sequence: CASSLSIAGGNTEAFF. The full variable domain, completed using reference TRBV28 and TRBJ1-1, is DVKVTQSSRYLVKRTGEKVFLECVQDMDHENMFWYRQDPGLGLRLIYFSYDVKMKEKGDIPEGYSVSREKKERFSLILESASTNQTSMYLCASSLSIAGGNTEAFFGQGTRLTVV.

The gene calls are TRBV7-9 and TRBJ1-1; D is unclear. The germline CDR1 and CDR2 sequences are SEHNR and FQNEAQ (reference sequence). CDR3 length: 13 amino acids. V was pared by 2 bases and J by 0 bases, with 4 bases between. The CDR3 sequence is CASSLYMNTEAFF. DNA for the CDR3: TGTGCCAGCAGCTTATATATGAACACTGAAGCTTTCTTT.

The CDR3, as DNA: TGTGCCAGCAGCCGACTAGAGAGTTACGAGCAGTACTTC. It is translated as CASSRLESYEQYF. The chain has TRBV7-2 and TRBJ2-5, with D possibly TRBD2 on 6 matching bases. The DNA matches TRBJ2-7 better at its end, which makes the J call doubtful. Germline CDR1 and CDR2: SGHTA and FQGNSA. The length of the CDR3 is 13 residues.

This chain uses TRBV5-4 with TRBJ1-1; TRBD1 might be the D (5 bases). In germline, CDR1 is SGHNT, CDR2 YYREEE (reference sequence). The ends were cut back, 0 bases at V and 1 base at J, with 19 bases in the middle. This CDR3 has 18 residues. The CDR3 sequence is CASSLDARVELRNTEAFF. Written as DNA, the CDR3 is TGTGCCAGCAGCTTGGATGCCAGGGTAGAATTGCGGAACACTGAAGCTTTCTTT.

The chain is built from TRBV28 and TRBJ1-2; 9 nucleotides align to TRBD1. The V gene end was trimmed by 4 bases and the J gene end by 3 bases; junction bases not matched to a gene: 9. This CDR3 contains 16 residues. In germline, CDR1 is MDHEN, CDR2 SYDVKM. CDR3 in amino acids: CASSSGTGSEYYGYTF. The CDR3 bases are TGTGCCAGCAGTTCCGGGACAGGGTCTGAGTACTATGGCTACACCTTC.

V and J are TRBV6-1 and TRBJ1-3; the match to TRBD1 covers 7 bases. Germline CDR1 MNHNS, CDR2 SASEGT. Unmatched junction bases numbered 7, after V lost 8 bases and J lost 3 bases. This CDR3 has 14 amino acids. The CDR3 loop reads CASVDRVGGNTIYF. DNA for the CDR3: TGTGCCAGCGTAGACAGGGTGGGTGGAAACACCATATATTTT.

J is TRBJ2-1 and V is TRBV27; 8 nucleotides match TRBD2. This CDR3 spans 17 amino acids. The V and J ends lost 5 bases and 1 base, in that order; junction bases with no gene match: 10. From germline, CDR1 is MNHEY and CDR2 SMNVEV (reference sequence). The CDR3 loop is CASSLIAGTRSYNEQFF. For the CDR3, the DNA is TGTGCCAGCAGTCTAATTGCCGGGACTAGATCCTACAATGAGCAGTTCTTC.

V and J are TRBV7-3 and TRBJ1-2, with a possible D match to TRBD1 (5 bases). CDR3 size: 14 residues. Germline assignment: CDR1 SGHTA and CDR2 FQGTGA. Trimming took off 0 bases at V and 6 bases at J, with 11 bases between the two ends. The CDR3 bases are TGTGCCAGCAGCTTAACAGGGGTCGGAGATGGCTACACCTTC. Residues: CASSLTGVGDGYTF.

This clone was recorded a few times. This chain links TRBV10-3 with TRBJ1-1, with D perhaps TRBD1 (5 bases). The CDR3 is made up of 11 amino acids. Germline lookup yields CDR1 ENHRY and CDR2 SYGVKD. V was pared by 4 bases and J by 8 bases, with 8 bases between. In DNA form, the CDR3 reads TGTGCCATCAGTGTTTCAGGGGAAGCTTTCTTT. It translates to CAISVSGEAFF.

The chain couples TRBV11-2 to TRBJ2-7; the match to TRBD1 covers 9 bases. In germline, CDR1 is SGHAT, CDR2 FQNNGV. The CDR3 spans 16 residues. V lost 5 bases to trimming and J lost 1 base; unmatched junction nucleotides: 9. The CDR3 region has the DNA TGTGCCAGCAGCCCCCCCCGGACAGGGGTTTCCTACGAGCAGTACTTC. Protein sequence: CASSPPRTGVSYEQYF.

The chain links TRBV28 to TRBJ1-1, with D maybe TRBD1 (5 bases). The CDR3 is made up of 12 amino acids. The germline V gene encodes CDR1 MDHEN and CDR2 SYDVKM. V lost 6 bases and J lost 1, with 6 bases in between. The chain's CDR3 is CASSGGNTEAFF. The CDR3 DNA follows: TGTGCCAGCAGCGGGGGGAACACTGAAGCTTTCTTT.